Listed below are T cell receptor beta chains from one sample, sequenced in a study of blood T cell repertoires in COVID-19. Assay: immunoSEQ multiplex PCR; the TCRdb copy retains only in-frame clones and omits some. The sample shows over 55,000 clones, around 80% of them seen only once. The specimen was peripheral blood. These receptors came from a man in his forties or fifties with active COVID-19. CDR3s include the opening cysteine and the closing phenylalanine or tryptophan. The D gene is left open where the match is weak. Expanded clones get a size class; other rows say once, few or many, or leave the size out.

D	J	size	V	CDR3
.	TRBJ2-6	.	TRBV28	CASSLLTGLTSSGANVLTF
TRBD1	TRBJ2-7	.	TRBV19	CASNRGWNYEQYF
.	TRBJ2-3	.	TRBV7-8	CASSLDRVDTQYF
.	TRBJ2-5	.	TRBV7-2	CASTGGTPETQYF
TRBD1	TRBJ2-7	.	TRBV6-5	CASSYSYRTGADEQYF
TRBD2	TRBJ2-5	.	TRBV6-2/TRBV6-3	CASSLATSGPQETQYF
TRBD1	TRBJ1-4	.	TRBV7-8	CASSLAHYRTGPVYLTNEKLFF
.	TRBJ1-1	few	TRBV3-1/TRBV3-2	CASSRATANTEAFF
TRBD1	TRBJ2-1	few	TRBV18	CASSPRQGAYNEQFF
.	TRBJ1-5	few	TRBV5-5	CASSLDGDSNQPQHF
.	TRBJ2-5	.	TRBV7-6	CASSPPTGGGETQYF
.	TRBJ2-5	.	TRBV29-1	CSVGEETQYF
TRBD2	TRBJ2-1	.	TRBV5-1	CASSTGTSGSPFNEQFF
.	TRBJ2-2	few	TRBV2	CASTRPGQGSNTGELFF
TRBD1	TRBJ2-2	.	TRBV6-5	CASSRDSLLAGELFF
.	TRBJ2-3	.	TRBV7-8	CASSLVTGAGTDTQYF
.	TRBJ2-5	.	TRBV5-1	CASSLDRETQYF
TRBD2	TRBJ2-7	.	TRBV3-1/TRBV3-2	CASSPRLAGEFTYEQYF
.	TRBJ2-2	.	TRBV6-5	CASSYHRGGDTGELFF
TRBD1	TRBJ2-1	.	TRBV11-2	CASSLGTGKYNEQFF
TRBD1	TRBJ1-1	.	TRBV18	CASLPGQGSPEAFF
.	TRBJ1-2	.	TRBV5-1	CASSLVAGVNYGYTF
.	TRBJ2-6	.	TRBV9	CASSPTGLSSGANVLTF
TRBD1	TRBJ1-1	once	TRBV2	CASSQGGAEAFF
.	TRBJ2-1	.	TRBV2	CASSGPTADRNEQFF
.	TRBJ2-1	.	TRBV5-1	CASSFNRGSLYNEQFF
.	TRBJ1-3	.	TRBV9	CASQREGAGNTIYF
TRBD1	TRBJ2-5	.	TRBV27	CASSKDRGGIRQETQYF
.	TRBJ2-2	.	TRBV27	CASSTPGGPGGELFF
.	TRBJ1-4	.	TRBV28	CASRPYPATNEKLFF
TRBD2	TRBJ2-5	.	TRBV5-1	CASSPGLAGSAGETQYF
TRBD2	TRBJ2-5	.	TRBV6-5	CASSSFRGGGETQYF
TRBD1	TRBJ1-3	few	TRBV6-1	CASSEARQGFYGNTIYF
.	TRBJ2-1	.	TRBV4-1	CASSSRDSYNEQFF
TRBD1	TRBJ2-5	.	TRBV6-5	CARGQGSSGTQYF
TRBD2	TRBJ2-7	.	TRBV4-2	CASSPIAGGPYEQYF
TRBD1	TRBJ1-1	once	TRBV7-2	CASSMRQGEAFF
TRBD2	TRBJ2-5	.	TRBV6-1	CASSEGLAVYF
.	TRBJ2-1	.	TRBV21-1	CASPTLAGGYNEQFF
TRBD2	TRBJ2-2	.	TRBV7-2	CASSPLSGRITGELFF
TRBD2	TRBJ2-2	.	TRBV7-7	CASSTGLAGNTGELFF
TRBD1	TRBJ1-2	.	TRBV25-1	CASSETDREDAYGYTF
TRBD2	TRBJ2-1	.	TRBV24-1	CATSDNGLAGDNEQFF
TRBD1	TRBJ1-1	.	TRBV7-9	CASSLVRGQPVSEAFF
.	TRBJ2-1	once	TRBV5-1	CASSLGLNSYNEQFF
.	TRBJ2-2	.	TRBV6-5	CASSLLRVAAGELFF